The 22 T cell receptor beta chains below all came from one sample that was sequenced in a study of cytomegalovirus exposure and HLA in healthy donors. The study ran its PCR with 60 Vbeta and 13 Jbeta primers. Here immunoSEQ multiplex PCR was the method, and the copy in TCRdb shows in-frame clones only, minus some. The sample holds approximately 150,000 clones, 82% seen once. Specimen: PBMCs. The receptor set was obtained from a man aged 18 to 35 in good health and CMV-seropositive.

V and J are TRBV7-9 and TRBJ2-3; possible D gene TRBD2, 6 bases. Trimming shortened V by 5 bases and J by 4 bases, and 16 bases separated the two germline ends. This CDR3 is built from 15 residues. The V gene's germline CDR1 is SEHNR and CDR2 FQNEAQ (reference sequence). This CDR3 reads CASSKGLLGADTQYF. The CDR3 nucleotides are TGTGCCAGCAGCAAAGGACTATTAGGCGCAGATACGCAGTATTTT.

The chain employs TRBV10-3 and TRBJ1-1; D unclear. Germline V lookup: CDR1 ENHRY, CDR2 SYGVKD. The CDR3 has 12 amino acids. The V end was cut by 4 bases, the J end by 1 base, with 4 bases between. The CDR3 DNA is TGTGCCATCAGTGGTCAGAACACTGAAGCTTTCTTT. This encodes CAISGQNTEAFF.

The rearrangement links TRBV4-1 to TRBJ1-1, with TRBD1 matching 7 bases. Trimming removed 1 base from V and 10 bases from J; junction bases left unmatched: 3. The CDR3 length is 12 residues. CDR1 is MGHRA, CDR2 YSYEKL, per germline. CDR3 DNA: TGCGCCAGCAGCCAAGGACAGGGCTCAGCTTTCTTT. Its translation is CASSQGQGSAFF.

The rearrangement links TRBV2 to TRBJ2-1; 10 nucleotides align to TRBD2. CDR3 length: 15 amino acids. Per the germline V gene, CDR1 is SNHLY and CDR2 is FYNNEI. V lost 1 base and J lost 7; bases outside the gene matches: 4. For the CDR3, the DNA is TGTGCCAGCAGTGAAGGGACTAGCGGTAGGAATGAGCAGTTCTTC. Amino acid sequence: CASSEGTSGRNEQFF.

The CDR3 loop reads CASSIALREQYF. The DNA of the CDR3 is TGTGCCAGTAGTATAGCTCTCCGCGAGCAGTACTTC. The chain uses TRBV19 and TRBJ2-7; no clear D. In germline, CDR1 is LNHDA, CDR2 SQIVND (reference sequence). The CDR3 covers 12 residues. V was clipped by 1 base and J by 6 bases, with 7 bases between them.

The chain couples TRBV19 to TRBJ2-7; 9 bases align to TRBD1. Trimming cost V 1 base and J 5 bases; bases outside gene matches: 9. This CDR3 has 16 amino acids. Per the germline V gene, CDR1 is LNHDA and CDR2 is SQIVND (reference sequence). The CDR3 reads CASSIAQGQGRHEQYF. As DNA, the CDR3 is TGTGCCAGTAGTATAGCCCAAGGACAGGGGAGACACGAGCAGTACTTC.

The CDR3 sequence: CASSEWQGPYEAFF. The CDR3 bases are TGTGCCAGCAGTGAATGGCAGGGCCCGTATGAAGCTTTCTTT. This chain connects TRBV6-1 to TRBJ1-1, with TRBD1 as a possible D gene (5 bases). Trimming removed 2 bases at V and 7 bases at J, with 14 bases between. From germline, CDR1 is MNHNS and CDR2 SASEGT. The CDR3 has 14 residues.

J is TRBJ1-2 and V is TRBV9, with D uncertain. Trimming shortened V by 2 bases and J by 5 bases, and 16 bases separated the two germline ends. The CDR3 length is 15 residues. Germline V gene data show CDR1 as SGDLS and CDR2 as YYNGEE. CDR3 DNA sequence: TGTGCCAGCAGCGTCGGGGTCGGGCAGATTTATGGCTACACCTTC. Its translation: CASSVGVGQIYGYTF.

This rearrangement joins TRBV5-6 to TRBJ1-1, with D hard to call. Trimming pared 4 bases from V and 2 bases from J, leaving 9 bases between. The CDR3 has 13 residues. CDR1 is SGHDT and CDR2 is YYEEEE in the germline V gene. The CDR3 DNA sequence: TGTGCCAGCAGCCTGACACTTAACACTGAAGCTTTCTTT. Protein: CASSLTLNTEAFF. The whole variable domain, remainder taken from reference TRBV5-6 and TRBJ1-1, is DAGVTQSPTHLIKTRGQQVTLRCSPKSGHDTVSWYQQALGQGPQFIFQYYEEEERQRGNFPDRFSGHQFPNYSSELNVNALLLGDSALYLCASSLTLNTEAFFGQGTRLTVV.

The chain has TRBV11-2 and TRBJ2-7; D gene unclear. Between the trimmed V and J ends, which lost 4 bases and 6 bases, there was a span of 10 bases. The CDR3 covers 12 residues. Germline loops: CDR1 SGHAT, CDR2 FQNNGV. CDR3 loop: CASSYAYGEQYF. The CDR3 DNA is TGTGCCAGCAGCTACGCCTACGGCGAGCAGTACTTC.

This clone showed up just once. Here the CDR3 reads CASSPRQGMVYGYTF. CDR3 nucleotide sequence: TGTGCCAGCAGCCCCCGACAGGGGATGGTCTATGGCTACACCTTC. The chain has TRBV14 and TRBJ1-2; 8 bases are shared with TRBD1. The CDR3 contains 15 residues. The germline V gene encodes CDR1 SGHDN and CDR2 FVKESK. V was clipped by 4 bases and J by 4 bases; unmatched bases: 8.

The chain is built from TRBV23-1 and TRBJ1-3; the D gene is possibly TRBD1 (5 bases). TRBV23-1 is noted as an ORF with a role that remains uncertain. V gave up 4 bases and J gave up 0 bases, with 22 bases separating them. This CDR3 comprises 19 residues. The CDR3 protein is CASSPDHEKSGGSGNTIYF. CDR3 nucleotides: TGCGCCAGCAGTCCGGATCATGAAAAGTCGGGGGGCTCTGGAAACACCATATATTTT.

The chain joins TRBV6-5 to TRBJ2-7; 8 nucleotides agree with TRBD1. This CDR3 has 15 residues. Germline CDR1 MNHEY, CDR2 SVGAGI. V shed 5 bases, J shed 4 bases, and the junction held 10 bases outside the gene matches. CDR3 loop: CASSQRRQGLYEQYF. DNA of the CDR3: TGTGCCAGCAGTCAAAGGCGACAGGGGTTGTACGAGCAGTACTTC.

J is TRBJ1-2 and V is TRBV6-1, with 7 bases fitting TRBD1. Germline V gene sequence: CDR1 MNHNS, CDR2 SASEGT. The CDR3 totals 12 residues. J was trimmed by 8 bases and V by 3 bases; bases with no gene match: 3. The CDR3 bases are TGTGCCAGCAGTGATACAGGGGAAGGCTACACCTTC. It encodes CASSDTGEGYTF.

The chain carries TRBV4-1 and TRBJ2-1, with 15 bases that match TRBD2. The V and J ends lost 2 bases and 7 bases, in that order; junction bases with no gene match: 6. The V gene's germline CDR1 is MGHRA and CDR2 YSYEKL. The CDR3 is 17 residues long. For the CDR3, the DNA is TGCGCCAGCAGCCAATGGACTAGCGGGAGGGAGAGGAATGAGCAGTTCTTC. Translating it yields CASSQWTSGRERNEQFF.

The V call is TRBV30, the J call TRBJ1-1; weak D call: TRBD1 (5 bases). Trimming shortened V by 4 bases and J by 5 bases, and 20 bases separated the two germline ends. CDR3 length equals 15 residues. CDR1 is GTSNPN, CDR2 SVGIG, per germline (reference sequence). The CDR3 region is CAWTTKEGKRTEAFF. In DNA, the CDR3 is TGTGCCTGGACCACCAAGGAGGGGAAGAGGACTGAAGCTTTCTTT.

V and J are TRBV11-2 and TRBJ1-5, with 7 bases identical to TRBD1. With V trimmed by 5 bases and J by 0 bases, 7 bases remained unmatched. CDR1 SGHAT and CDR2 FQNNGV come from the germline V gene. The CDR3 spans 16 residues. In nucleotides, the CDR3 is TGTGCCAGCAGCCCCGGGACAGCTAATAGCAATCAGCCCCAGCATTTT. Its translation is CASSPGTANSNQPQHF. The whole variable domain, filled in from reference TRBV11-2 and TRBJ1-5, reads EAGVAQSPRYKIIEKRQSVAFWCNPISGHATLYWYQQILGQGPKLLIQFQNNGVVDDSQLPKDRFSAERLKGVDSTLKIQPAKLEDSAVYLCASSPGTANSNQPQHFGDGTRLSIL.

The chain employs TRBV19 and TRBJ2-2, with D possibly being TRBD2 (6 bases). From germline, CDR1 is LNHDA and CDR2 SQIVND (reference sequence). The V and J ends lost 3 bases and 2 bases respectively, with 10 bases between them. The CDR3 length is 15 residues. The CDR3 DNA reads TGTGCCAGTAGTATCAGCGGGTACAACACCGGGGAGCTGTTTTTT. It codes for CASSISGYNTGELFF.

The chain links TRBV27 to TRBJ2-7; 9 bases fit TRBD2. Germline V gene data show CDR1 as MNHEY and CDR2 as SMNVEV (reference sequence). CDR3 length equals 14 residues. Trimming cost V 5 bases and J 7 bases; bases outside gene matches: 9. DNA of the CDR3: TGTGCCAGCAGTCCCGTAGCGGGAGCAGGTGAGCAGTACTTC. This translates into CASSPVAGAGEQYF.

V is TRBV19 and J is TRBJ1-1, with D perhaps TRBD1 (5 bases). The V end was cut by 1 base, the J end by 0 bases, with 15 bases between. CDR1 and CDR2 (germline): LNHDA, SQIVND (reference sequence). The CDR3 runs 17 residues. The CDR3 reads CASSIAAWRQMNTEAFF. The CDR3 DNA sequence: TGTGCCAGTAGTATAGCGGCTTGGAGACAGATGAACACTGAAGCTTTCTTT.

The V gene is TRBV6-1, the J gene TRBJ2-7; 7 bases map to TRBD2. CDR1 and CDR2 from the germline V gene are MNHNS and SASEGT. CDR3 length: 15 residues. Trimming took 6 bases from V and 4 from J; bases not matched to a gene: 12. The CDR3 protein is CASRGGEELKYEQYF. The CDR3 DNA reads TGTGCCAGCAGGGGGGGGGAGGAGTTAAAATACGAGCAGTACTTC.

This chain links TRBV20-1 with TRBJ1-2, with D perhaps TRBD1 (5 bases). CDR1 DFQATT and CDR2 SNEGSKA come from the germline V gene (reference sequence). The V and J ends lost 7 bases and 6 bases respectively, with 9 bases between them. The CDR3 spans 10 residues. CDR3 in DNA: TGCAGTGGCAGGGAGGATGGCTACACCTTC. Translated: CSGREDGYTF.